This TCR beta chain emerged from a study of cytomegalovirus exposure and HLA in healthy donors. Study results and caveats: The authors listed about 170 TCR beta chains as cytomegalovirus-associated. The tendency of first-cohort TCR clusters to co-occur in the 130 or so validation repertoires was identified by a subsequent analysis. Reportedly, diagnosis of cytomegalovirus status by the classifier showed high specificity and sensitivity.

TCRdb's table, derived via immunoSEQ multiplex PCR, lists solely in-frame clones and lacks some. The sample has fewer than 85,000 clones; around 96% are singletons. In the case of this clone: Its antigen is currently unknown.

The CDR3 consists of 14 residues. V was clipped by 4 bases and J by 6 bases; unmatched bases: 8. The germline CDR1 and CDR2 sequences are SGHNT and YYREEE (reference sequence). The chain links TRBV5-4 to TRBJ1-1, with 8 bases fitting TRBD1. The TCR originated in a woman in her late teens or twenties in good health and CMV-seronegative. The sample consisted of PBMCs. Here the CDR3 reads CASSEDRANPEAFF. Written as DNA, the CDR3 is TGTGCCAGCAGCGAGGACAGGGCAAATCCTGAAGCTTTCTTT.